This T cell receptor (beta chain) comes out of a study of cytomegalovirus exposure and HLA in healthy donors. Regarding this clone: Its target is unknown.

The CDR3 extends over 17 amino acids. V shed 2 bases and J 1 base; nucleotides not matched to a gene: 5. CDR1 and CDR2 from the germline V gene are MDHEN and SYDVKM. Researchers ran the PCR with 60 Vbeta and 13 Jbeta primers. As originally analysed: Among the unique TCR beta chains that a later analysis counted, 75 million to 85 million in all, 10 million to 14 million were shared. Repertoires were generated with immunoSEQ multiplex PCR, while TCRdb's copy carries only in-frame clones and drops some. From that table come the V and J calls and clone size; the DNA was used to work out D and trimming. The data hold fewer than 150,000 clones, with 77% observed a single time. The study, taken as a whole, reports: In vitro data verified a few CMV-associated chains as specific for CMV antigens.

Sequencing was done on a sample of PBMCs. The chain carries TRBV28 and TRBJ1-4; 9 bases agree with TRBD1. The receptor was isolated from a human donor in good health. CDR3 nucleotide sequence: TGTGCCAGCAGTTTACGCGGGACAGGGATAACTAATGAAAAACTGTTTTTT. This translates into CASSLRGTGITNEKLFF.